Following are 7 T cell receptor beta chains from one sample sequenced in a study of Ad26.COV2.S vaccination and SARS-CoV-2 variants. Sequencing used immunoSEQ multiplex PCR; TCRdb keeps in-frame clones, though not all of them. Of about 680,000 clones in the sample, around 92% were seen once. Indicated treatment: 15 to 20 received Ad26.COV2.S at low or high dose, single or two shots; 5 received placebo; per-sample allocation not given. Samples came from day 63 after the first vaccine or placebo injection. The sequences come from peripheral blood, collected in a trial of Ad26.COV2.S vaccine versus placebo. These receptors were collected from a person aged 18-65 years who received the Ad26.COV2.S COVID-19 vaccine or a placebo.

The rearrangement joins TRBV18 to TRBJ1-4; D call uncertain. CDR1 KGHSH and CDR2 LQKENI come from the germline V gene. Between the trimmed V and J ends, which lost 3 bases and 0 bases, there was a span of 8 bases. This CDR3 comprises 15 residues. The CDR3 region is CASSPRAATNEKLFF. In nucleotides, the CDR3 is TGTGCCAGCTCACCGAGGGCCGCAACTAATGAAAAACTGTTTTTT.

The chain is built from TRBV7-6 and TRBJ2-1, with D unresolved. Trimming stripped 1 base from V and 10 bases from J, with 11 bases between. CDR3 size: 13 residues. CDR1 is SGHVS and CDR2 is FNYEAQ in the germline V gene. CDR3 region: CASSLDPPWEQFF. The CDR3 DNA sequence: TGTGCCAGCAGCTTAGATCCCCCCTGGGAGCAGTTCTTC.

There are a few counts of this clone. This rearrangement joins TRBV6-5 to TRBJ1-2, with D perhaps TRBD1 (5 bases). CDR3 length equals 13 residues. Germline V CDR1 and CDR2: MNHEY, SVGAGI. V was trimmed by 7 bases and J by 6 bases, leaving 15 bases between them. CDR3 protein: CASTLSRAHGYTF. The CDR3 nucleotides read TGTGCCAGCACTCTCAGCAGGGCCCATGGCTACACCTTC.

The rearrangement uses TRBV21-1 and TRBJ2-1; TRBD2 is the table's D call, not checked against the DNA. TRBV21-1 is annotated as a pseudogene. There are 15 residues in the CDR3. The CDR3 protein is CASSRTSGPYNEQFF. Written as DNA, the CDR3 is TGTGCCAGCAGCAGGACTAGCGGGCCCTACAATGAGCAGTTCTTC.

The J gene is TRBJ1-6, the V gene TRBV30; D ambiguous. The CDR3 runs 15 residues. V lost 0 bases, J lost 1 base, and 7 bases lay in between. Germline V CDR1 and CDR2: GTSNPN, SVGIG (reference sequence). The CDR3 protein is CAWSVVGSYNSPLHF. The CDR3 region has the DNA TGTGCCTGGAGTGTCGTGGGTTCCTATAATTCACCCCTCCACTTT.

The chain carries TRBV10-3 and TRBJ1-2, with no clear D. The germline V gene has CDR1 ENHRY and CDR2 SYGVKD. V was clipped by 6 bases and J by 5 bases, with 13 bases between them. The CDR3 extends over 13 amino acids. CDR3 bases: TGTGCCATCAGAGACGTGGGTGCTTATGGCTACACCTTC. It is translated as CAIRDVGAYGYTF.

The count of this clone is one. DNA for the CDR3: TGCGCCAGCAGCCATTTAGGACAGGGAAACTATGGCTACACCTTC. The encoded protein is CASSHLGQGNYGYTF. This chain joins TRBV4-3 and TRBJ1-2; 8 bases agree with TRBD1. The CDR3 has 15 amino acids. Germline lookup yields CDR1 LGHNA and CDR2 YSLEER. Trimming at V came to 3 bases and at J to 2 bases, leaving 5 bases not matched to a gene.